This TCR beta chain was recovered during a study of beta chain features in type 1 diabetes. As every portion of the isolated RNA was reverse transcribed, the sequencing read expressed TCRB transcripts. The table came from immunoSEQ multiplex PCR; TCRdb's copy has only in-frame clones and leaves some out. The data show roughly 150,000 clones, around 10% seen once. The TCR was taken from a man between 18 and 29 years old in good health. Sequences were obtained from central memory CD4+ T cells from blood.

The CDR3 bases are TGTGCCACCAGCAGGGGTCAGGGGGCGAGCAAAAACATTCAGTACTTC. The encoded protein is CATSRGQGASKNIQYF. The V and J genes are TRBV15 and TRBJ2-4; 8 nucleotides agree with TRBD1. V lost 3 bases and J lost 3; bases outside the gene matches: 7. The germline V gene has CDR1 LNHNV and CDR2 YYDKDF (reference sequence). The CDR3 is made up of 16 amino acids.